Listed here is a single TCR beta chain. This entry comes from a study of cytomegalovirus exposure and HLA in healthy donors. Study at large: The same platform as the approximately 670 first-cohort repertoires was used for the 120 validation repertoires, a later analysis reported.

Libraries were prepared by immunoSEQ multiplex PCR; TCRdb keeps only in-frame clonotypes and omits some of them. The repertoire holds approximately 150,000 clones, with about 89% as singletons. V was cut by 4 bases and J by 1 base, with 8 bases left in between. Germline V lookup: CDR1 SNHLY, CDR2 FYNNEI. The CDR3 has 14 residues. V usage is TRBV2 and J usage is TRBJ2-1; D gene ambiguous. The specimen sequenced was PBMCs. This sequence originates from a woman under 30 in good health and CMV-seropositive. The CDR3 coding sequence is TGTGCCAGCAGTGGAGGTTTTTCCTACAATGAGCAGTTCTTC. This codes for CASSGGFSYNEQFF.